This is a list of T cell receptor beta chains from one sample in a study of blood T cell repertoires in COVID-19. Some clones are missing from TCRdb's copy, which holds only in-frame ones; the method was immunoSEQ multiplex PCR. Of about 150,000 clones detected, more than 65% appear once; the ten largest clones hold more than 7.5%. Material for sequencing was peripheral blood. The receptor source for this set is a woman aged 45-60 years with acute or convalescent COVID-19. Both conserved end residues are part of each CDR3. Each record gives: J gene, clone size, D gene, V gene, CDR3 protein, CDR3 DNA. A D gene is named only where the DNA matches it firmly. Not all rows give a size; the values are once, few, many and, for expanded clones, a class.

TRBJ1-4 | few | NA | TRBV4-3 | CASSLFAAGANEKLFF | TGCGCCAGCAGCCTATTTGCGGCGGGGGCTAATGAAAAACTGTTTTTT
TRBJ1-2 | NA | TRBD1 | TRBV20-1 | CSASPGTAGPRRGYTF | TGCAGTGCTAGTCCCGGGACAGCCGGGCCCAGGCGGGGCTACACCTTC
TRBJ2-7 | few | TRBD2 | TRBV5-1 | CASSTGTSKNEQYF | TGCGCCAGCAGCACCGGGACTAGCAAGAATGAGCAGTACTTC
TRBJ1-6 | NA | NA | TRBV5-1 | CASSLWLREEPLHF | TGCGCCAGCAGCTTGTGGCTTCGGGAGGAACCCCTCCACTTT
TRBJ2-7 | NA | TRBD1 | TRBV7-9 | CASSSIHGQARPYEQYF | TGTGCCAGCAGCTCGATCCATGGACAGGCAAGGCCTTACGAGCAGTACTTC
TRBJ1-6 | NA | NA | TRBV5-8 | CASSSSRGGNSPLHF | TGTGCCAGCAGCTCATCCAGGGGCGGGAATTCACCCCTCCACTTT
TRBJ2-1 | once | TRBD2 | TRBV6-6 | CASSYLAGGSDEQFF | TGTGCCAGCAGTTACCTAGCGGGAGGGAGCGATGAGCAGTTCTTC
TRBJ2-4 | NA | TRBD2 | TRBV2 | CASSGPSGSKNIQYF | TGTGCCAGCAGTGGACCTAGCGGGAGCAAAAACATTCAGTACTTC
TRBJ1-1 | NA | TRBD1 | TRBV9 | CASSARTGHTEAFF | TGTGCCAGCAGCGCAAGGACAGGGCACACTGAAGCTTTCTTT
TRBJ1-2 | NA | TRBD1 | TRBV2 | CASSDVTGGYTF | TGTGCCAGCAGTGATGTGACAGGGGGCTACACCTTC
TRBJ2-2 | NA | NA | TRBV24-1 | CATSAGSGGELFF | TGTGCCACCAGTGCCGGGAGTGGAGGGGAGCTGTTTTTT
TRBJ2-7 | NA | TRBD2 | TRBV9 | CASSTQAGGSYEQYF | TGTGCCAGCAGCACCCAAGCGGGAGGTTCCTACGAGCAGTACTTC
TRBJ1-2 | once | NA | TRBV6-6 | CASSYAAQYSNYGYTF | TGTGCCAGCAGTTACGCGGCTCAGTATTCTAACTATGGCTACACCTTC
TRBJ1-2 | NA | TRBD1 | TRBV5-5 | CASSQTGSYYGYTF | TGTGCCAGCAGCCAGACAGGGAGCTACTATGGCTACACCTTC
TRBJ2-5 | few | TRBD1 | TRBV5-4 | CASSLSWTGPSETQYF | TGTGCCAGCAGCCTGAGTTGGACAGGCCCTAGTGAGACCCAGTACTTC
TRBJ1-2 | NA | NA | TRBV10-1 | CADPPGAGGYTF | TGCGCCGACCCCCCAGGGGCAGGGGGCTACACCTTC
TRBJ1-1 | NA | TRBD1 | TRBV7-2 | CASSLGTGLGWTEAFF | TGTGCCAGCAGCTTAGGGACAGGATTAGGGTGGACTGAAGCTTTCTTT
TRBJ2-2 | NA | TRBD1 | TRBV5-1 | CASSSGTATNTGELFF | TGCGCCAGCAGCTCCGGGACAGCCACGAACACCGGGGAGCTGTTTTTT
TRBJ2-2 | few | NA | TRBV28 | CASSRMTGELFF | TGTGCCAGCAGCAGGATGACCGGGGAGCTGTTTTTT
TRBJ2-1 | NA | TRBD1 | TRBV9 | CASSPRQGVNEQFF | TGTGCCAGCAGCCCCAGACAGGGGGTCAATGAGCAGTTCTTC
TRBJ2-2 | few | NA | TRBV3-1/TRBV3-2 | CASSRRDGSGELFF | TGTGCCAGCAGCCGCCGCGATGGGAGCGGGGAGCTGTTTTTT
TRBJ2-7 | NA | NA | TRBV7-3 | CASSSGLGYEQYF | TGTGCCAGCAGCTCCGGACTGGGGTACGAGCAGTACTTC
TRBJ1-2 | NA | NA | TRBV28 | CASSLSTNYGYTF | TGTGCCAGCAGTTTGTCCACTAACTATGGCTACACCTTC
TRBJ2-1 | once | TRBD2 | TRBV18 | CASSPRRYSSGVNEQFF | TGTGCCAGCTCACCACGTCGTTACTCTAGCGGTGTCAATGAGCAGTTCTTC
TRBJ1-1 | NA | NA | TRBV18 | CASSPSTYANTEAFF | TGTGCCAGCTCACCAAGTACATACGCGAACACTGAAGCTTTCTTT
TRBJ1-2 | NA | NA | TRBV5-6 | CASSLDLSPGYTF | TGTGCCAGCAGCTTGGACCTGAGCCCTGGCTACACCTTC
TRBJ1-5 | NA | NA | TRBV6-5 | CASMRTSNQPQHF | TGTGCCAGCATGAGGACAAGCAATCAGCCCCAGCATTTT
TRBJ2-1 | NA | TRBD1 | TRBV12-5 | CASGLSGTGMSSEQFF | TGTGCTAGTGGTCTCTCCGGGACAGGGATGAGCTCGGAGCAGTTCTTC
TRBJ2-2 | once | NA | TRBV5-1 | CASSRLAPNRGELFF | TGCGCCAGCAGCCGGCTAGCTCCAAATCGCGGGGAGCTGTTTTTT
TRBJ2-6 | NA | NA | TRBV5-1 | CASSLVGRQISGANVLTF | TGCGCCAGCAGCTTGGTGGGCCGACAGATCTCTGGGGCCAACGTCCTGACTTTC
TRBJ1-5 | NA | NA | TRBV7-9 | CASSHQRGSTDQPQHF | TGTGCCAGCAGCCACCAGCGGGGTTCGACGGATCAGCCCCAGCATTTT
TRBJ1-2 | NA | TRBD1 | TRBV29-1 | CSGGQSYGYTF | TGCAGCGGGGGACAGTCCTACGGCTACACCTTC
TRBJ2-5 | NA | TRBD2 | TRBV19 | CASSIGGSYQETQYF | TGTGCCAGTAGTATCGGCGGGAGTTACCAAGAGACCCAGTACTTC
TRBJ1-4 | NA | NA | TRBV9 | CASSKYGGAGEKLFF | TGTGCCAGCAGCAAATACGGGGGGGCTGGCGAAAAACTGTTTTTT
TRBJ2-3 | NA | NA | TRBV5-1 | CASSKGLDTDTQYF | TGCGCCAGCAGCAAGGGACTCGACACAGATACGCAGTATTTT
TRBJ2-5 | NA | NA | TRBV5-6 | CASKKRDRGETQYF | TGTGCCAGCAAAAAGAGAGATAGGGGAGAGACCCAGTACTTC
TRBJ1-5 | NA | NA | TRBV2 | CASSGRQINQPQHF | TGTGCCAGCAGTGGACGACAGATCAATCAGCCCCAGCATTTT
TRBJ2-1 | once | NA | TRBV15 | CATSRDLQAYNEQFF | TGTGCCACCAGCAGAGATCTCCAGGCGTACAATGAGCAGTTCTTC
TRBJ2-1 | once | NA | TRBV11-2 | CASSGISQDIVGYEQFF | TGTGCCAGCAGCGGCATCTCACAGGACATCGTCGGCTATGAGCAGTTCTTC
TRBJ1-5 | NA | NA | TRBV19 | CASSTAGPDQPQHF | TGTGCCAGTAGTACGGCAGGCCCTGATCAGCCCCAGCATTTT
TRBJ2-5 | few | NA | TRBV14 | CASSQVGREQETQYF | TGTGCCAGCAGCCAAGTGGGACGGGAGCAAGAGACCCAGTACTTC
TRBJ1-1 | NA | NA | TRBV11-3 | CASSFVGTGEAFF | TGTGCCAGCAGCTTCGTGGGAACAGGTGAAGCTTTCTTT
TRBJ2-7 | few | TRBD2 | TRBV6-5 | CASRGLATYEQYF | TGTGCCAGCCGCGGACTAGCTACTTACGAGCAGTACTTC
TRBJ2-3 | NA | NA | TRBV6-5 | CASSKGHLSTDTQYF | TGTGCCAGCAGTAAGGGACACCTGAGCACAGATACGCAGTATTTT
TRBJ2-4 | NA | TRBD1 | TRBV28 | CASTTDRGPDIQYF | TGTGCCAGCACGACCGACAGGGGGCCAGACATTCAGTACTTC
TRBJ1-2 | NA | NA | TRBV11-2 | CASSSSFEGYTF | TGTGCCAGCAGCTCCTCATTTGAGGGCTACACCTTC
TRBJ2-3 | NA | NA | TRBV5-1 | CASSLSTSTDTQYF | TGCGCCAGCAGCTTGTCGACTAGCACAGATACGCAGTATTTT
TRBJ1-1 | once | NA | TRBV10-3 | CAIRSETVNTEAFF | TGTGCCATCAGGTCCGAGACAGTGAACACTGAAGCTTTCTTT
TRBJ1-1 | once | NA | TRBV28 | CASSPPEHSTEAFF | TGTGCCAGCAGCCCCCCCGAGCACTCCACTGAAGCTTTCTTT
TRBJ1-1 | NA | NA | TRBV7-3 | CASSLVDREWANTEAFF | TGTGCCAGCAGCTTAGTGGATAGGGAGTGGGCAAACACTGAAGCTTTCTTT